The present entry profiles one TCR beta chain with its context. The repertoire was sequenced with immunoSEQ multiplex PCR; TCRdb's copy has only in-frame clones and lacks some. This table has under 25,000 clones, around 26% appearing once. Stated time point: after neoadjuvant nivolumab, at surgical resection. V was clipped by 3 bases and J by 2 bases, with 8 bases between them. This CDR3 is 13 amino acids long. Germline assignment: CDR1 KGHSH and CDR2 LQKENI. The sample originates from a study of neoadjuvant anti-PD-1 for oral cavity cancer. The V and J genes are TRBV18 and TRBJ2-7; TRBD1 might be the D (6 bases). This clonotype originated in a person between 40 and 85 years old with oral cavity squamous cell carcinoma. Sequencing was performed on tumor tissue, taken after nivolumab (anti-PD-1) treatment. CDR3 nucleotide sequence: TGTGCCAGCTCACCTACAGGGACCTACGAGCAGTACTTC. Residues: CASSPTGTYEQYF.